Below are 10 T cell receptor beta chains sequenced from a single sample in a study of cytomegalovirus exposure and HLA in healthy donors. Using immunoSEQ multiplex PCR, the repertoire was profiled, and TCRdb retains in-frame clones only, with some absent. The sample consists of 130,000 or so clones, 90% of them appearing once. Sequencing was carried out using PBMCs. The origin of the receptors is a woman in her twenties or thirties in good health and CMV-seropositive.

The gene calls are TRBV5-1 and TRBJ2-5; a weak D match, TRBD1 (5 bases). This CDR3 is 13 amino acids long. Germline-derived CDR1 and CDR2 are SGHRS and YFSETQ. Trimming left V 0 bases short and J 4 bases short, with 7 bases between. The CDR3 DNA reads as TGCGCCAGCAGCTTGGCTGGGGCAGAGACCCAGTACTTC. It translates to CASSLAGAETQYF.

The V call is TRBV5-1, the J call TRBJ1-1, with unresolved D. CDR1 is SGHRS, CDR2 YFSETQ, per germline. The CDR3 runs 12 residues. Trimming took 0 bases from V and 9 from J, leaving 9 bases between them. The CDR3 region has the DNA TGCGCCAGCAGCTTGGACAGACATAAAGCTTTCTTT. Translated: CASSLDRHKAFF.

V gene TRBV14 combines with J gene TRBJ2-2; TRBD2 aligns across 8 bases. Germline V gives CDR1 SGHDN, CDR2 FVKESK. V gave up 4 bases and J gave up 4 bases; unmatched junction bases: 17. The CDR3 spans 19 residues. The CDR3 DNA sequence: TGTGCCAGCAGCCCACGGGGGGTACTAGCGGTTAGGGTCACCGGGGAGCTGTTTTTT. As protein: CASSPRGVLAVRVTGELFF.

The chain combines TRBV25-1 with TRBJ2-1, with D unresolved. Trimming took 4 bases from V and 4 from J, leaving 8 bases between them. CDR1 MGHDK and CDR2 SYGVNS come from the germline V gene. The CDR3 is made up of 13 amino acids. CDR3 residues: CASSVGRYNEQFF. The CDR3 nucleotides read TGTGCCAGCAGTGTGGGCAGATACAATGAGCAGTTCTTC.

This clone has only one observation. The chain links TRBV7-9 to TRBJ1-1, with TRBD1 as a possible D gene (6 bases). Germline V CDR1 and CDR2: SEHNR, FQNEAQ (reference sequence). The V and J ends lost 4 bases and 1 base respectively, with 13 bases between them. This CDR3 comprises 15 residues. The CDR3 sequence is CASSSTGWANTEAFF. The CDR3 bases are TGTGCCAGCAGCTCCACAGGGTGGGCGAACACTGAAGCTTTCTTT.

V and J are TRBV19 and TRBJ2-1; 8 bases align to TRBD2. The ends lost 2 bases at V and 0 bases at J; junction bases unmatched: 6. CDR1 is LNHDA, CDR2 SQIVND, per germline (reference sequence). This CDR3 comprises 17 residues. The CDR3 bases are TGTGCCAGTAGTATAATCTACACTAGCGGCTCCTACAATGAGCAGTTCTTC. Residues: CASSIIYTSGSYNEQFF.

This clone was picked up one time. The gene calls are TRBV23-1 and TRBJ1-5; D is undetermined. TRBV23-1 counts as an open reading frame of uncertain function. The ends were cut back, 7 bases at V and 2 bases at J, with 9 bases in the middle. This CDR3 region has 13 residues. CDR3 amino acids: CASMVQGNQPQHF. In nucleotides, the CDR3 is TGCGCCAGCATGGTTCAGGGCAATCAGCCCCAGCATTTT.

This chain links TRBV16 with TRBJ1-5; D may be TRBD1 (6 bases). Between the trimmed V and J ends, which lost 6 bases and 1 base, there was a span of 10 bases. Germline CDR1 KGHSY, CDR2 FQNENV. CDR3 length equals 14 residues. Here the CDR3 reads CASSPTGSNQPQHF. CDR3 in DNA: TGTGCCAGCAGTCCTACAGGGAGCAATCAGCCCCAGCATTTT. Drawing the rest from reference TRBV16 and TRBJ1-5, the complete variable domain is GEEVAQTPKHLVRGEGQKAKLYCAPIKGHSYVFWYQQVLKNEFKFLISFQNENVFDETGMPKERFSAKCLPNSPCSLEIQATKLEDSAVYFCASSPTGSNQPQHFGDGTRLSIL.

This chain links TRBV6-1 with TRBJ1-1; tentatively, D is TRBD1 (5 bases). The germline V gene encodes CDR1 MNHNS and CDR2 SASEGT. The CDR3 length is 15 residues. V lost 3 bases and J 1 base, leaving 12 bases between the germline ends. CDR3 sequence reads: CASSESGRRNTEAFF. The CDR3 DNA reads TGTGCCAGCAGTGAGTCAGGGAGGAGGAACACTGAAGCTTTCTTT.

This clone turned up a few times. The CDR3 sequence is CAISEPPGTGGFGYTF. CDR3 nucleotide sequence: TGTGCCATCAGTGAGCCCCCCGGGACAGGGGGCTTTGGCTACACCTTC. The V call is TRBV10-3, the J call TRBJ1-2, with 12 bases fitting TRBD1. The V gene's germline CDR1 is ENHRY and CDR2 SYGVKD. There are 16 residues in the CDR3. V lost 2 bases and J lost 7; bases outside the gene matches: 8.